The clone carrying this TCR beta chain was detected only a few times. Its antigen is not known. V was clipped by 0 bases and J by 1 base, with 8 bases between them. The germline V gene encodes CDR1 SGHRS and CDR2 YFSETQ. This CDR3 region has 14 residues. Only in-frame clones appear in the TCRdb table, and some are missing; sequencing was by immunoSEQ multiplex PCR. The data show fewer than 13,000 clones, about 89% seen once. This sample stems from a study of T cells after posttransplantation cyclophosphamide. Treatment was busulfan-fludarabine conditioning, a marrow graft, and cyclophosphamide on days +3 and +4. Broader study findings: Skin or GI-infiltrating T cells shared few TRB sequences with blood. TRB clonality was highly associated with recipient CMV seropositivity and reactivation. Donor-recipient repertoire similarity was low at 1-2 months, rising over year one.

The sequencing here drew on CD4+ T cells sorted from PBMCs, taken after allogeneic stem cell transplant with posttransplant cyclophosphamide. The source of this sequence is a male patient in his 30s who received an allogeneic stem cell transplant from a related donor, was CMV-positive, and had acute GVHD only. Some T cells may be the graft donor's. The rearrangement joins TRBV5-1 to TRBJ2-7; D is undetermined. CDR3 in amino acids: CASSLGPGSYEQYF. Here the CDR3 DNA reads TGCGCCAGCAGCTTGGGTCCAGGATCCTACGAGCAGTACTTC.